The 14 T cell receptor beta chains below all came from one sample that was sequenced in a study of cytomegalovirus exposure and HLA in healthy donors. PCR employed 60 Vbeta and 13 Jbeta primers. Data came from immunoSEQ multiplex PCR; TCRdb stores just in-frame clones and leaves some out. The sample includes 150,000 or so clones, more than 70% of them seen just once. The sample comprised PBMCs. Receptors originate from a man in his forties or fifties in good health and CMV-seronegative.

The rearrangement uses TRBV7-9 and TRBJ2-7, with D perhaps TRBD1 (6 bases). V lost 4 bases, J lost 2 bases, and 12 bases lay in between. CDR3 length equals 14 residues. Germline V lookup: CDR1 SEHNR, CDR2 FQNEAQ (reference sequence). This chain's CDR3 is CASSYPGEPYEQYF. DNA for the CDR3: TGTGCCAGCAGCTACCCAGGGGAGCCCTACGAGCAGTACTTC.

CDR3 in amino acids: CASSPSSVSGSKPDTQYF. For the CDR3, the DNA is TGTGCCAGCTCACCATCCTCCGTTAGCGGGAGCAAGCCAGATACGCAGTATTTT. This chain links TRBV18 with TRBJ2-3, with 9 bases matching TRBD2. The CDR3 has 18 amino acids. Germline CDR1 and CDR2: KGHSH and LQKENI. V lost 2 bases, J lost 4 bases, and 13 bases stayed unmatched.

This chain links TRBV7-2 with TRBJ2-7; D gene uncertain. Trimming stripped 5 bases from V and 3 bases from J, with 5 bases between. The length of the CDR3 is 11 residues. In germline, CDR1 is SGHTA, CDR2 FQGNSA. The CDR3 region is CASSTFYEQYF. DNA of the CDR3: TGTGCCAGCAGCACTTTCTACGAGCAGTACTTC.

This chain connects TRBV6-1 to TRBJ2-7, with D maybe TRBD1 (5 bases). CDR3 size: 14 residues. CDR1 and CDR2 (germline): MNHNS, SASEGT. V lost 2 bases to trimming and J lost 2 bases, with 10 bases between them. CDR3 sequence reads: CASSERGRTYEQYF. The CDR3 DNA follows: TGTGCCAGCAGTGAAAGGGGCCGTACCTACGAGCAGTACTTC.

The chain combines TRBV18 with TRBJ2-7; 10 bases fit TRBD1. Germline-derived CDR1 and CDR2 are KGHSH and LQKENI. The CDR3 length is 14 residues. V was pared by 4 bases and J by 6 bases, with 6 bases of the junction left unmatched. Here the CDR3 reads CASSLLGTGVEQYF. DNA of the CDR3: TGTGCCAGCTCACTACTCGGGACAGGGGTCGAGCAGTACTTC.

This clone was observed a single time. This chain links TRBV28 with TRBJ1-4; no definite D call. Germline V CDR1 and CDR2: MDHEN, SYDVKM. V was trimmed by 5 bases and J by 0 bases, leaving 7 bases between them. This CDR3 spans 14 amino acids. The CDR3 protein is CASSQVATNEKLFF. The CDR3 region has the DNA TGTGCCAGCAGTCAGGTTGCAACTAATGAAAAACTGTTTTTT.

V usage is TRBV2 and J usage is TRBJ2-3; D perhaps matches TRBD1 (6 bases). V was pared by 4 bases and J by 5 bases, with 16 bases between. The CDR3 is 15 amino acids. CDR1 is SNHLY and CDR2 is FYNNEI in the germline V gene. CDR3 residues: CASSVTGPSGDTQYF. CDR3 nucleotides: TGTGCCAGCAGTGTCACAGGGCCCTCCGGAGATACGCAGTATTTT.

This chain connects TRBV10-1 to TRBJ1-2; a possible D gene is TRBD1 (5 bases). Trimming removed 0 bases from V and 4 bases from J, with 6 bases in between. This CDR3 spans 13 amino acids. CDR1 and CDR2 (germline): WNHNN, SYGVQD (reference sequence). The CDR3 DNA reads TGCGCCAGCAGTGAGTCCGGGGGCTATGGCTACACCTTC. Translated: CASSESGGYGYTF.

This chain links TRBV7-9 with TRBJ2-7; TRBD1 matches at 9 bases. CDR3 length: 15 residues. Germline CDR1 and CDR2: SEHNR and FQNEAQ (reference sequence). The junction had 8 bases not matched to a gene; V was cut back by 5 bases and J by 3 bases. The CDR3, as DNA: TGTGCCAGCAGCCCGACGGACAGGGGATACTACGAGCAGTACTTC. Amino acids: CASSPTDRGYYEQYF.

As regards this clone: The junction departs from the called germline gene at one end, perhaps through a read error. The rearrangement joins TRBV7-9 to TRBJ1-1; unclear D gene. In germline, CDR1 is SEHNR, CDR2 FQNEAQ (reference sequence). The CDR3 consists of 12 residues. CDR3 amino acids: CSSSLTGTEAFF. For the CDR3, the DNA is TGTTCCAGCAGCTTAACGGGAACTGAAGCTTTCTTT.

This sequence joins TRBV11-1 and TRBJ2-5; D uncertain. Germline values: CDR1 SGHAT, CDR2 FQDESV (reference sequence). This CDR3 has 17 amino acids. V was trimmed by 1 base and J by 5 bases, leaving 20 bases between them. The CDR3 here is CASSLDSTYRSKETQYF. The CDR3 DNA reads TGTGCCAGCAGCTTAGATTCTACCTATCGTAGCAAGGAGACCCAGTACTTC.

The rearrangement uses TRBV5-1 and TRBJ2-7, with D perhaps TRBD1 (5 bases). Trimming cost V 0 bases and J 3 bases, with 19 bases left between them. Looked up from germline, CDR1 is SGHRS and CDR2 is YFSETQ. The CDR3 runs to 17 residues. The CDR3 DNA reads TGCGCCAGCAGCTTGGAGCAGGGAATGGGTTCGGGCTACGAGCAGTACTTC. Residues: CASSLEQGMGSGYEQYF.

This rearrangement joins TRBV5-1 to TRBJ1-5; TRBD1 agrees at 7 bases. J was trimmed by 2 bases and V by 4 bases; bases with no gene match: 3. There are 14 residues in the CDR3. The germline CDR1 and CDR2 sequences are SGHRS and YFSETQ. CDR3 residues: CASSPGTGNQPQHF. CDR3 coding DNA: TGCGCCAGCAGCCCCGGGACAGGCAATCAGCCCCAGCATTTT.

CDR3 in amino acids: CASSKQVTYEQYF. CDR3 nucleotides: TGTGCCAGCAGTAAACAGGTAACCTACGAGCAGTACTTC. J is TRBJ2-7 and V is TRBV28; a weak D match, TRBD1 (5 bases). The CDR3 is made up of 13 amino acids. CDR1 MDHEN and CDR2 SYDVKM come from the germline V gene. Deletions cut 5 bases from V and 2 bases from J, with 10 bases between. Variable domain in full (rest from reference TRBV28 and TRBJ2-7): DVKVTQSSRYLVKRTGEKVFLECVQDMDHENMFWYRQDPGLGLRLIYFSYDVKMKEKGDIPEGYSVSREKKERFSLILESASTNQTSMYLCASSKQVTYEQYFGPGTRLTVT.